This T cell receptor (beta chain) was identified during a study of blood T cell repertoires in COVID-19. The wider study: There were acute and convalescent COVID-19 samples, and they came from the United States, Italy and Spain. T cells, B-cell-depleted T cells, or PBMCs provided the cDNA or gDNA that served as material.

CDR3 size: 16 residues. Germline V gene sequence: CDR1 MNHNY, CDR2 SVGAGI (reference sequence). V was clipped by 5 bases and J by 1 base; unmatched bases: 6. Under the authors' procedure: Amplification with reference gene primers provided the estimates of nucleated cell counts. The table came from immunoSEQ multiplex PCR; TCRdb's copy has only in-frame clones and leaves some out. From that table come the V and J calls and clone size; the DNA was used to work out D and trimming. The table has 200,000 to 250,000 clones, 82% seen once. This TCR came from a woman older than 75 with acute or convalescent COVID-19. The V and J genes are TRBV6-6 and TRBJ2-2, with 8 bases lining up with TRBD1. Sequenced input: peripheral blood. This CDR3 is CASSPQGALNTGELFF. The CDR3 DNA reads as TGTGCCAGCAGTCCCCAGGGGGCGTTGAACACCGGGGAGCTGTTTTTT.